The 10 T cell receptor beta chains in this list originate from one sample, sequenced in a study of early T cells in non-severe SARS-CoV-2 infection. Each CDR3 protein is one row after TCRdb ran MiXCR on the 5' RACE reads. Of more than 85,000 distinct CDR3 sequences listed, 10% to 15% are singletons. The sequencing here drew on whole blood, taken at baseline. These receptors were taken from an adult who was a healthcare worker with PCR-confirmed SARS-CoV-2 infection or an uninfected control (not recorded which).

CDR3 sequence: CASSLVGGSNQPQHF. In DNA form, the CDR3 reads TGTGCCAGCAGCTTAGTGGGGGGTTCCAATCAGCCCCAGCATTTT. V gene TRBV11-2 combines with J gene TRBJ1-5; D possibly corresponds to TRBD1 (5 bases). The germline V gene encodes CDR1 SGHAT and CDR2 FQNNGV. The CDR3 covers 15 residues. V was shortened by 1 base and J by 3 bases, with 10 bases between the two germline ends.

This clonotype was counted between two and nine times. The V call is TRBV7-2, the J call TRBJ2-1, with D hard to call. From germline, CDR1 is SGHTA and CDR2 FQGNSA. The CDR3 has 14 residues. Trimming left V 1 base short and J 2 bases short, with 6 bases between. The CDR3 coding sequence is TGTGCCAGCAGCTTAGGGTCCACCTACAATGAGCAGTTCTTC. As protein: CASSLGSTYNEQFF.

The chain uses TRBV27 and TRBJ2-6; 7 bases align to TRBD1. This CDR3 has 17 amino acids. The V gene's germline CDR1 is MNHEY and CDR2 SMNVEV (reference sequence). J lost 1 base, V lost 5 bases, and 8 bases had no gene match. CDR3 nucleotide sequence: TGTGCCAGCAGTCCCTACAGGGGTTATTCTGGGGCCAACGTCCTGACTTTC. Protein sequence: CASSPYRGYSGANVLTF.

This clonotype was detected ten times or more. V is TRBV4-2 and J is TRBJ2-1; 10 bases match TRBD2. The J segment lost 5 bases and the V segment lost 0 bases, leaving 10 bases of the junction unmatched. Germline CDR1 and CDR2: LGHNA and YNFKEQ. The CDR3 is 18 amino acids. CDR3 nucleotides: TGTGCCAGCAGCCAAGATCGAAGAGCGGGAGGGCCCCACAATGAGCAGTTCTTC. Amino acids: CASSQDRRAGGPHNEQFF.

This clonotype was seen a handful of times. The chain couples TRBV2 to TRBJ2-1; unclear D gene. The CDR3 loop spans 14 amino acids. Trimming pared 0 bases from V and 6 bases from J, leaving 9 bases between. CDR1 and CDR2 from the germline V gene are SNHLY and FYNNEI. The CDR3 protein is CASSEALNSNEQFF. The CDR3 nucleotides read TGTGCCAGCAGTGAAGCGCTTAACTCCAATGAGCAGTTCTTC.

This clonotype came up many times. V and J are TRBV18 and TRBJ1-5; D not certain. The germline V gene encodes CDR1 KGHSH and CDR2 LQKENI. Deletions cut 3 bases from V and 2 bases from J, with 8 bases between. The CDR3 has 14 amino acids. CDR3 coding DNA: TGTGCCAGCTCACCGCGGCAGGGCAATCAGCCCCAGCATTTT. Amino acid sequence: CASSPRQGNQPQHF.

This chain uses TRBV15 with TRBJ2-3, with TRBD2 matching 12 bases. This CDR3 is built from 16 residues. The germline gives CDR1 LNHNV, CDR2 YYDKDF (reference sequence). V trimming: 5 bases; J trimming: 6 bases; junction bases outside the gene matches: 9. The CDR3 region is CATSAELAGGGDTQYF. CDR3 nucleotides: TGTGCCACCAGCGCCGAACTAGCGGGAGGAGGGGATACGCAGTATTTT.

This CDR3 is CASSSLRQGNTEAFF. DNA for the CDR3: TGTGCCAGCAGCTCGCTAAGGCAGGGGAACACTGAAGCTTTCTTT. V usage is TRBV11-2 and J usage is TRBJ1-1; tentative D call: TRBD1 (5 bases). V was clipped by 4 bases and J by 1 base, with 13 bases between them. The length of the CDR3 is 15 residues. From germline, CDR1 is SGHAT and CDR2 FQNNGV.

This clonotype was counted ten times or more. The rearrangement links TRBV27 to TRBJ1-1; D perhaps matches TRBD1 (5 bases). The CDR3 runs to 16 residues. Germline loops: CDR1 MNHEY, CDR2 SMNVEV (reference sequence). The germline V and J ends were trimmed by 5 bases and 4 bases, with 20 bases remaining between them. The CDR3 here is CASSRITGTPATEAFF. The CDR3 DNA reads as TGTGCCAGCAGTCGCATTACCGGGACCCCTGCCACTGAAGCTTTCTTT.

The V gene is TRBV12-3 or TRBV12-4, the J gene TRBJ1-2; maybe TRBD1 (6 bases). CDR3 length: 16 residues. The V gene lost 4 bases and the J gene lost 1 base, with 16 bases spanning the gap. This CDR3 is CASSYQTGRYNYGYTF. As DNA, the CDR3 is TGTGCCAGCAGTTACCAGACAGGACGTTATAACTATGGCTACACCTTC.